The clone carrying this T cell receptor (beta chain) was observed once. Measured with immunoSEQ multiplex PCR; TCRdb has only the in-frame clones, and not every one. The table lists roughly 130,000 clones, approximately 84% of them singletons, with 2.5% to 4% in the top ten. The germline V gene has CDR1 GTSNPN and CDR2 SVGIG (reference sequence). The CDR3 contains 14 residues. The V and J ends lost 3 bases and 0 bases, in that order; junction bases with no gene match: 5. Time point reported: pretreatment peripheral blood. These data originate in a study of PD-L1 blockade in urothelial cancer. The source material was PBMCs, sampled around atezolizumab (anti-PD-L1) treatment. This receptor was taken from a man in his forties or fifties with urothelial cancer. The chain carries TRBV30 and TRBJ2-7, with TRBD2 identical over 7 bases. The CDR3 DNA sequence: TGTGCCTGGAGGTCGGCGGGAGCCTCCTACGAGCAGTACTTC. Translated: CAWRSAGASYEQYF.